Listed here are 31 T cell receptor beta chains from one sample, sequenced in a study of T cells after posttransplantation cyclophosphamide. Libraries were prepared by immunoSEQ multiplex PCR; TCRdb keeps only in-frame clonotypes and omits some of them. The repertoire shows under 50,000 clones, none seen only once; the top ten take about 2%. Specimen: PBMCs. These receptors originate from a middle-aged man in good health, CMV-negative, and a related stem cell transplant donor.

Ten or more counts support this clone. The chain has TRBV9 and TRBJ2-7; a weak D match, TRBD2 (6 bases). Trimming stripped 0 bases from V and 3 bases from J, with 10 bases between. This CDR3 is built from 14 residues. The germline CDR1 and CDR2 sequences are SGDLS and YYNGEE. This CDR3 is CASSVGMGLYEQYF. CDR3 coding DNA: TGTGCCAGCAGCGTAGGCATGGGACTCTACGAGCAGTACTTC.

In its sample, this clone was seen many times. V gene TRBV6-6 combines with J gene TRBJ1-1; no clear D. CDR3 length: 11 amino acids. Germline loops: CDR1 MNHNY, CDR2 SVGAGI (reference sequence). V lost 5 bases, J lost 5 bases, and 6 bases lay in between. DNA for the CDR3: TGTGCCAGCAGTCCGCGGACTGAAGCTTTCTTT. This gives the protein CASSPRTEAFF.

This clone occurred many times. V and J are TRBV5-4 and TRBJ2-1; 7 nucleotides match TRBD2. The length of the CDR3 is 13 residues. V dropped 6 bases and J dropped 3; count of bases not matched to a gene: 3. Germline CDR1 SGHNT, CDR2 YYREEE (reference sequence). This chain's CDR3 is CASNPSGYNEQFF. CDR3 nucleotide sequence: TGTGCCAGCAATCCTAGCGGCTACAATGAGCAGTTCTTC.

This clone was found many times. The V gene is TRBV10-3, the J gene TRBJ1-2; unclear D gene. Germline loops: CDR1 ENHRY, CDR2 SYGVKD. Between the trimmed V and J ends, which lost 2 bases and 2 bases, there was a span of 9 bases. This CDR3 region has 14 residues. The CDR3 sequence is CAISEMGRNYGYTF. The CDR3 nucleotides read TGTGCCATCAGTGAGATGGGCAGAAACTATGGCTACACCTTC.

In its sample, this clone was seen many times. The V gene is TRBV27, the J gene TRBJ2-1, with 7 nucleotides matching TRBD2. Unmatched junction bases numbered 22, after V lost 10 bases and J lost 7 bases. Germline V gene sequence: CDR1 MNHEY, CDR2 SMNVEV (reference sequence). CDR3 length: 17 amino acids. CDR3 loop: CATLLRAGAGRGNEQFF. In DNA form, the CDR3 reads TGTGCCACCCTCCTTCGGGCGGGAGCGGGCAGAGGGAATGAGCAGTTCTTC.

In its sample, this clone was seen a few times. This rearrangement joins TRBV6-5 to TRBJ1-1, with D perhaps TRBD1 (5 bases). Trimming stripped 8 bases from V and 5 bases from J, with 15 bases between. Germline V gene data show CDR1 as MNHEY and CDR2 as SVGAGI. The CDR3 has 13 amino acids. Here the CDR3 reads CASLREGQTEAFF. CDR3 in DNA: TGTGCCAGCCTACGGGAGGGGCAGACTGAAGCTTTCTTT.

This clone was observed at least ten times. This rearrangement joins TRBV15 to TRBJ2-7; TRBD2 matches at 9 bases. V shed 1 base and J 5 bases; nucleotides not matched to a gene: 6. From germline, CDR1 is LNHNV and CDR2 YYDKDF (reference sequence). The length of the CDR3 is 15 residues. DNA of the CDR3: TGTGCCACCAGCAGAGTCTCAGCGGGAGGTAACGAGCAGTACTTC. It translates to CATSRVSAGGNEQYF. The variable domain in full, with the rest retrieved from reference TRBV15 and TRBJ2-7, is DAMVIQNPRYQVTQFGKPVTLSCSQTLNHNVMYWYQQKSSQAPKLLFHYYDKDFNNEADTPDNFQSRRPNTSFCFLDIRSPGLGDTAMYLCATSRVSAGGNEQYFGPGTRLTVT.

Only a few counts were recorded for this clone. The V gene is TRBV29-1, the J gene TRBJ2-2; 7 bases agree with TRBD2. This CDR3 spans 15 amino acids. The germline V gene has CDR1 SQVTM and CDR2 ANQGSEA. V shed 0 bases, J shed 7 bases, and the junction held 8 bases outside the gene matches. This chain's CDR3 is CSVEDLWGEGGELFF. In DNA, the CDR3 is TGCAGCGTTGAAGATCTGTGGGGGGAGGGCGGGGAGCTGTTTTTT.

This clone showed up many times. The chain carries TRBV6-5 and TRBJ1-6; 7 positions match TRBD1. Germline CDR1 reads MNHEY; CDR2 reads SVGAGI. The CDR3 covers 14 residues. V shed 5 bases and J 6 bases; nucleotides not matched to a gene: 4. The CDR3 DNA sequence: TGTGCCAGCAGTGAAGGGACAGTTAATTCACCCCTCCACTTT. Translated: CASSEGTVNSPLHF.

This clone was detected ten times or more. The V and J genes are TRBV13 and TRBJ1-2, with D uncertain. Trimming removed 3 bases at V and 4 bases at J, with 18 bases between. Germline V gene data show CDR1 as PRHDT and CDR2 as FYEKMQ (reference sequence). There are 16 residues in the CDR3. Written as DNA, the CDR3 is TGTGCCAGCAGCTTGCGACGGACTGGGAACCTCTATGGCTACACCTTC. Its translation is CASSLRRTGNLYGYTF.

This clone was detected only a few times. The chain couples TRBV10-3 to TRBJ2-5, with D maybe TRBD2 (6 bases). Germline CDR1 ENHRY, CDR2 SYGVKD. The CDR3 consists of 12 residues. The V and J ends lost 4 bases and 11 bases respectively, with 14 bases between them. This chain's CDR3 is CAISAGVWGQYF. The CDR3 DNA reads TGTGCCATCAGTGCGGGAGTTTGGGGGCAGTACTTC.

This clone was seen many times. The gene calls are TRBV6-5 and TRBJ2-7, with a tentative D call TRBD1 (6 bases). This CDR3 is built from 14 residues. Trimming left V 2 bases short and J 3 bases short, with 11 bases between. Germline lookup yields CDR1 MNHEY and CDR2 SVGAGI. CDR3: CASSYTIQGYEQYF. CDR3 DNA sequence: TGTGCCAGCAGTTACACTATACAGGGCTACGAGCAGTACTTC.

This clone was seen repeatedly, ten times or more. DNA for the CDR3: TGTGCCAGCCCCTCGGACAGGGGTGAGCAGTACTTC. As protein: CASPSDRGEQYF. The chain is built from TRBV21-1 and TRBJ2-7; the D segment call TRBD1 is taken from the table without a DNA check. TRBV21-1 constitutes a pseudogene. The CDR3 spans 12 residues.

This clone was counted ten times or more. This sequence joins TRBV5-1 and TRBJ2-7, with 12 nucleotides matching TRBD2. V trimming: 0 bases; J trimming: 4 bases; junction bases outside the gene matches: 5. Germline values: CDR1 SGHRS, CDR2 YFSETQ. CDR3 length: 16 residues. The CDR3 region has the DNA TGCGCCAGCAGCTTGGGACTAGCGGGAGTTCTTTACGAGCAGTACTTC. Its protein is CASSLGLAGVLYEQYF.

This clone was found many times. The V call is TRBV29-1, the J call TRBJ2-2, with D possibly matching TRBD2 (6 bases). Trimming cost V 1 base and J 1 base, with 19 bases left between them. The germline V gene has CDR1 SQVTM and CDR2 ANQGSEA. The CDR3 has 18 residues. The chain's CDR3 is CSVEGWGETGVNTGELFF. CDR3 bases: TGCAGCGTTGAAGGTTGGGGCGAAACGGGGGTGAACACCGGGGAGCTGTTTTTT.

This clone was observed at least ten times. The rearrangement joins TRBV19 to TRBJ2-1; TRBD2 agrees at 12 bases. V gave up 8 bases and J gave up 7 bases; unmatched junction bases: 9. Germline V gene data show CDR1 as LNHDA and CDR2 as SQIVND (reference sequence). The CDR3 contains 15 residues. This CDR3 is CASGGTSGSRNEQFF. CDR3 nucleotides: TGTGCCAGTGGAGGGACTAGCGGGTCAAGAAATGAGCAGTTCTTC.

The sample holds many counts of this clone. The rearrangement uses TRBV7-9 and TRBJ1-1; TRBD1 matches at 11 bases. CDR1 is SEHNR, CDR2 FQNEAQ, per germline (reference sequence). This CDR3 is built from 19 residues. Trimming at V came to 4 bases and at J to 5 bases, leaving 18 bases not matched to a gene. Here the CDR3 DNA reads TGTGCCAGCAGCTCCGGGGGGGATTGGGACAGGGGGAAATCGACTGAAGCTTTCTTT. It is translated as CASSSGGDWDRGKSTEAFF. Supplemented by reference TRBV7-9 and TRBJ1-1, the full variable domain reads DTGVSQNPRHKITKRGQNVTFRCDPISEHNRLYWYRQTLGQGPEFLTYFQNEAQLEKSRLLSDRFSAERPKGSFSTLEIQRTEQGDSAMYLCASSSGGDWDRGKSTEAFFGQGTRLTVV.

This clone has only a few counts. The V call is TRBV6-5, the J call TRBJ1-5; D not resolved. Trimming took 2 bases from V and 4 from J, leaving 6 bases between them. CDR1 and CDR2 from the germline V gene are MNHEY and SVGAGI. The CDR3 consists of 13 residues. The CDR3 region has the DNA TGTGCCAGCAGTTACGCCGGGAATCAGCCCCAGCATTTT. Protein product: CASSYAGNQPQHF.

This clone was recorded at least ten times. The chain combines TRBV18 with TRBJ1-2, with D hard to call. Germline V gives CDR1 KGHSH, CDR2 LQKENI. Trimming cost V 4 bases and J 6 bases, with 12 bases left between them. This CDR3 comprises 13 residues. CDR3 DNA sequence: TGTGCCAGCTCACGTTGGGAGCGGGATGGCTACACCTTC. This encodes CASSRWERDGYTF.

This clone was counted at least ten times. In nucleotides, the CDR3 is TGTGCCAGCACCCCGGGGGTCATGAACACTGAAGCTTTCTTT. It yields the protein CASTPGVMNTEAFF. The chain carries TRBV28 and TRBJ1-1; a possible D gene is TRBD1 (5 bases). The CDR3 loop spans 14 amino acids. V lost 7 bases and J 0 bases, leaving 12 bases between the germline ends. Germline CDR1 is MDHEN and CDR2 is SYDVKM. Full variable domain (rest looked up from reference TRBV28 and TRBJ1-1): DVKVTQSSRYLVKRTGEKVFLECVQDMDHENMFWYRQDPGLGLRLIYFSYDVKMKEKGDIPEGYSVSREKKERFSLILESASTNQTSMYLCASTPGVMNTEAFFGQGTRLTVV.

This clone was recorded many times. The rearrangement uses TRBV19 and TRBJ2-3; D call uncertain. In germline, CDR1 is LNHDA, CDR2 SQIVND (reference sequence). The CDR3 is 14 amino acids. V was shortened by 6 bases and J by 1 base, with 11 bases between the two germline ends. The CDR3 coding sequence is TGTGCCAGTAGCCTCCATCGCGGCACAGATACGCAGTATTTT. Protein sequence: CASSLHRGTDTQYF.

This clone has ten or more counts. The chain recombines TRBV28 with TRBJ1-2; a weak D match, TRBD1 (5 bases). Germline V gives CDR1 MDHEN, CDR2 SYDVKM. Trimming took 7 bases from V and 3 from J, leaving 15 bases between them. The CDR3 spans 14 residues. This CDR3 is CASTRWGEDYGYTF. CDR3 coding DNA: TGTGCCAGCACCCGGTGGGGGGAGGACTATGGCTACACCTTC.

This clone was detected many times. The chain couples TRBV4-2 to TRBJ2-3; a possible D gene is TRBD2 (6 bases). Germline V gene data show CDR1 as LGHNA and CDR2 as YNFKEQ. There are 16 residues in the CDR3. The V and J ends lost 2 bases and 2 bases respectively, with 14 bases between them. The CDR3 DNA reads as TGTGCCAGCAGCCAACGATATGGCGGGATCACAGATACGCAGTATTTT. It codes for CASSQRYGGITDTQYF.

This clone was counted at least ten times. This chain joins TRBV6-1 and TRBJ2-7; TRBD2 aligns across 11 bases. Trimming at V came to 5 bases and at J to 1 base, leaving 1 base not matched to a gene. This CDR3 spans 14 amino acids. Germline assignment: CDR1 MNHNS and CDR2 SASEGT. The CDR3 DNA is TGTGCCAGCAGTTTAGCGGGAGGGTCCTACGAGCAGTACTTC. Translated: CASSLAGGSYEQYF.

This clone was seen ten or more times. V usage is TRBV28 and J usage is TRBJ1-4, with D perhaps matching TRBD1 (6 bases). The V gene's germline CDR1 is MDHEN and CDR2 SYDVKM. V shed 6 bases and J shed 6 bases, with 11 bases lying between them. This CDR3 spans 13 amino acids. CDR3 in amino acids: CASSPNRDEKLFF. The DNA for the CDR3 is TGTGCCAGCAGCCCTAACAGGGATGAAAAACTGTTTTTT.

This clone has a count of ten or more. The rearrangement uses TRBV9 and TRBJ2-3, with TRBD2 matching over 9 bases. This CDR3 contains 16 residues. Losses at the gene ends were 4 bases for V and 2 bases for J; bases not matched to a gene: 8. Germline CDR1 is SGDLS and CDR2 is YYNGEE. CDR3 protein: CASSPRLAELTDTQYF. For the CDR3, the DNA is TGTGCCAGCAGCCCCAGACTAGCGGAGCTCACAGATACGCAGTATTTT.

This clone was seen repeatedly, ten times or more. The J gene is TRBJ2-1, the V gene TRBV5-1, with a tentative D call TRBD2 (7 bases). CDR3 length equals 16 residues. V was shortened by 0 bases and J by 3 bases, with 13 bases between the two germline ends. Germline CDR1 reads SGHRS; CDR2 reads YFSETQ. The CDR3, as DNA: TGCGCCAGCAGCTTGGGAGGGGGGGGGATCTACAATGAGCAGTTCTTC. It is translated as CASSLGGGGIYNEQFF.

This clone was picked up many times. The genes are TRBV14 and TRBJ2-7, with a possible D match to TRBD2 (5 bases). V was pared by 3 bases and J by 5 bases, with 11 bases between. Germline values: CDR1 SGHDN, CDR2 FVKESK. The CDR3 totals 13 residues. The CDR3 DNA follows: TGTGCCAGCAGCCAGGCCCGGCGGGACGAGCAGTACTTC. It is translated as CASSQARRDEQYF.

This clone was found many times. The V call is TRBV2, the J call TRBJ2-7; D is unclear. The CDR3 extends over 15 amino acids. V dropped 6 bases and J dropped 0 bases, with 15 bases sitting between them. Germline loops: CDR1 SNHLY, CDR2 FYNNEI. The CDR3 DNA reads TGTGCCAGCAGGTTGAGGTATTTGAGCTCCTACGAGCAGTACTTC. Its translation is CASRLRYLSSYEQYF.

This clone was detected ten times or more. V gene TRBV6-6 combines with J gene TRBJ1-5; tentatively, D is TRBD1 (6 bases). The V end was cut by 6 bases, the J end by 1 base, with 13 bases between. CDR3 length: 15 amino acids. Germline CDR1 is MNHNY and CDR2 is SVGAGI (reference sequence). Here the CDR3 DNA reads TGTGCCAGCAGCCGGGACATACTAAGCAATCAGCCCCAGCATTTT. Amino acids: CASSRDILSNQPQHF.

This CDR3 reads CASSLTMTGPTEAFF. In nucleotides, the CDR3 is TGTGCCAGCAGCTTAACCATGACAGGGCCCACTGAAGCTTTCTTT. The chain joins TRBV7-3 to TRBJ1-1; 7 bases align to TRBD1. Germline CDR1 and CDR2: SGHTA and FQGTGA. This CDR3 contains 15 residues. After removal of 0 bases from V and 4 bases from J, the junction contained 5 bases not matched to a gene.